This TCR beta chain was recorded in a study of shared clonotypes between healthy human individuals. Study results and caveats: The donor pool, a small one, limited the genetic and exposure-history diversity represented. Non-shared clonotypes showed lower generation probabilities than clonotypes common to all four donors.

As to this clone: Its target is unknown.

The method was immunoSEQ multiplex PCR; TCRdb's version includes in-frame clones alone and lacks a portion of them. The table includes 2 million to 2.5 million clones, more than 85% detected once. Source material: naive CD4+ T cells from PBMCs. Stated subset: CD45RA+ positively selected. This receptor was identified in a man between 18 and 35 years old in good health. Some clones in this sample may be carry-over from other donors' samples.

This CDR3 is CASSTGPTNTGELFF. The CDR3, as DNA: TGTGCCAGCTCAACGGGACCAACGAACACCGGGGAGCTGTTTTTT. The chain carries TRBV5-4 and TRBJ2-2, with D perhaps being TRBD1 or TRBD2 (5 bases each). Germline assignment: CDR1 SGHNT and CDR2 YYREEE (reference sequence). V was cut by 7 bases and J by 0 bases, with 13 bases left in between. The CDR3 length is 15 residues.